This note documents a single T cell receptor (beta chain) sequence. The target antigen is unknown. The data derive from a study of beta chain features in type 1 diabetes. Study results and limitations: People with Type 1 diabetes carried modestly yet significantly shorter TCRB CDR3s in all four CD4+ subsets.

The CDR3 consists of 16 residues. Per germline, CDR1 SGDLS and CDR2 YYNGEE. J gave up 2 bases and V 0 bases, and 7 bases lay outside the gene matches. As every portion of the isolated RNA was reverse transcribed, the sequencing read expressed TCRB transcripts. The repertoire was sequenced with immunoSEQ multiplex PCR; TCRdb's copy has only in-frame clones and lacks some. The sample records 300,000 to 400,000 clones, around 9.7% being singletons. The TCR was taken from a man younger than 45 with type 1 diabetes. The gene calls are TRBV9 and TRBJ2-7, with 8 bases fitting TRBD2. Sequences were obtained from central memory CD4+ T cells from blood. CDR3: CASSVGVSGVTYEQYF. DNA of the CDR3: TGTGCCAGCAGCGTAGGAGTTAGCGGGGTCACCTACGAGCAGTACTTC.